Each of the 24 T cell receptor beta chains below was sequenced from the same sample in a study of blood T cell repertoires in COVID-19. Measured with immunoSEQ multiplex PCR; TCRdb has only the in-frame clones, and not every one. The sample has about 160,000 clones, about 89% seen once; the top ten hold under 7.5%. The sample taken for sequencing was peripheral blood. These receptors were taken from a man older than 75 with acute or convalescent COVID-19.

V gene TRBV19 combines with J gene TRBJ1-6, with D maybe TRBD1 (5 bases). Looked up from germline, CDR1 is LNHDA and CDR2 is SQIVND (reference sequence). This CDR3 comprises 14 residues. V lost 7 bases and J lost 9, with 16 bases in between. In nucleotides, the CDR3 is TGTGCCAGTACTCTAGGGGTTTCGGGTTCACCCCTCCACTTT. It is translated as CASTLGVSGSPLHF. The variable domain in full, completed from reference TRBV19 and TRBJ1-6, reads DGGITQSPKYLFRKEGQNVTLSCEQNLNHDAMYWYRQDPGQGLRLIYYSQIVNDFQKGDIAEGYSVSREKKESFPLTVTSAQKNPTAFYLCASTLGVSGSPLHFGNGTRLTVT.

V gene TRBV6-5 combines with J gene TRBJ2-7, with 12 positions matching TRBD2. This CDR3 has 15 amino acids. V shed 6 bases and J 2 bases; nucleotides not matched to a gene: 5. The germline V gene encodes CDR1 MNHEY and CDR2 SVGAGI. CDR3 in amino acids: CASSPRLAGAYEQYF. CDR3 sequence (DNA): TGTGCCAGCAGCCCCAGACTAGCGGGAGCCTACGAGCAGTACTTC.

This clone appeared a single time. CDR3: CASKPGGRGAKYEQYF. CDR3 DNA sequence: TGTGCCAGCAAACCAGGTGGGAGGGGGGCTAAATACGAGCAGTACTTC. This chain uses TRBV7-2 with TRBJ2-7, with TRBD2 as a possible D gene (7 bases). The CDR3 extends over 16 amino acids. The V gene lost 7 bases and the J gene lost 4 bases, with 23 bases spanning the gap. In germline, CDR1 is SGHTA, CDR2 FQGNSA.

This clone was seen a single time. The chain employs TRBV5-4 and TRBJ2-3; 8 bases agree with TRBD1. Germline CDR1 SGHNT, CDR2 YYREEE (reference sequence). The CDR3 totals 14 residues. Trimming cost V 0 bases and J 3 bases; bases outside gene matches: 0. The DNA for the CDR3 is TGTGCCAGCAGCTTGGGGACAGGGACAGATACGCAGTATTTT. Amino acids: CASSLGTGTDTQYF.

With respect to this clone: A junction boundary mismatches the germline segment, possibly from a read error. The chain has TRBV3-1 (or the pseudogene TRBV3-2) and TRBJ2-1; 13 bases align to TRBD2. The CDR3 runs 13 residues. Germline-derived CDR1 and CDR2 are LGHDT and YNNKEL (reference sequence). CDR3 sequence: CASSHLTSGGGLF. CDR3 nucleotide sequence: TGTGCCAGCAGCCATCTAACTAGCGGGGGGGGCCTCTTC.

This clone was observed once. The chain recombines TRBV20-1 with TRBJ2-5, with D hard to call. This CDR3 spans 11 amino acids. Germline lookup yields CDR1 DFQATT and CDR2 SNEGSKA (reference sequence). The V end lost 6 bases, the J end lost 5 bases, and 10 bases lay between the germline ends. DNA for the CDR3: TGCAGTGCCCAGGTCCGGGAGACCCAGTACTTC. This encodes CSAQVRETQYF.

The chain carries TRBV27 and TRBJ2-5; the D gene is possibly TRBD2 (5 bases). CDR3 size: 14 residues. Trimming shortened V by 3 bases and J by 5 bases, and 13 bases separated the two germline ends. Germline values: CDR1 MNHEY, CDR2 SMNVEV (reference sequence). CDR3 nucleotides: TGTGCCAGCAGTTTGGACTTTCTAGGGGAGACCCAGTACTTC. It specifies CASSLDFLGETQYF.

The V and J genes are TRBV2 and TRBJ1-2; D is unclear. With 10 bases removed from V and 6 bases from J, the gap between germline ends came to 9 bases. The CDR3 sequence is 10 residues long. The germline V gene encodes CDR1 SNHLY and CDR2 FYNNEI. This CDR3 is CANGVDGYTF. The CDR3 nucleotides read TGTGCCAACGGGGTGGATGGCTACACCTTC.

The rearrangement joins TRBV5-1 to TRBJ1-4, with D unclear. Trimming shortened V by 0 bases and J by 0 bases, and 9 bases separated the two germline ends. This CDR3 is built from 16 residues. Germline V lookup: CDR1 SGHRS, CDR2 YFSETQ. CDR3 region: CASSLGWQATNEKLFF. DNA of the CDR3: TGCGCCAGCAGCTTGGGCTGGCAGGCAACTAATGAAAAACTGTTTTTT.

V and J are TRBV5-1 and TRBJ1-5, with D perhaps TRBD1 (6 bases). The CDR3 is made up of 15 amino acids. Germline assignment: CDR1 SGHRS and CDR2 YFSETQ. V was clipped by 4 bases and J by 4 bases, with 15 bases between them. CDR3 loop: CASSPGHQGNQPQHF. The CDR3 nucleotides read TGCGCCAGCAGCCCCGGACATCAGGGGAATCAGCCCCAGCATTTT.

The chain employs TRBV7-9 and TRBJ1-5; perhaps TRBD1 as D (6 bases). Germline CDR1 reads SEHNR; CDR2 reads FQNEAQ (reference sequence). This CDR3 has 16 amino acids. Trimming stripped 1 base from V and 3 bases from J, with 13 bases between. CDR3 nucleotide sequence: TGTGCCAGCAGCTTAGGGACCGGGACATTCAATCAGCCCCAGCATTTT. Amino acid sequence: CASSLGTGTFNQPQHF.

The gene calls are TRBV3-1 (or the pseudogene TRBV3-2) and TRBJ2-3; TRBD2 matches 16 bases. The CDR3 is 16 residues long. CDR1 and CDR2 from the germline V gene are LGHDT and YNNKEL (reference sequence). V gave up 6 bases and J gave up 6 bases; unmatched junction bases: 6. The CDR3 reads CASSYGTSGRVDTQYF. CDR3 sequence (DNA): TGTGCCAGCAGTTACGGGACTAGCGGGAGGGTGGATACGCAGTATTTT.

The V and J genes are TRBV18 and TRBJ2-7; 11 nucleotides align to TRBD2. This CDR3 spans 14 amino acids. Germline V gives CDR1 KGHSH, CDR2 LQKENI. V lost 3 bases and J lost 3; bases outside the gene matches: 1. CDR3 residues: CASSPGLADYEQYF. The CDR3 nucleotides are TGTGCCAGCTCACCGGGACTAGCGGACTACGAGCAGTACTTC.

The J gene is TRBJ2-7, the V gene TRBV12-3 or TRBV12-4; the D gene is possibly TRBD1 (6 bases). Trimming shortened V by 5 bases and J by 6 bases, and 14 bases separated the two germline ends. The CDR3 consists of 13 residues. In nucleotides, the CDR3 is TGTGCCAGCAGTAGTAGGGGCAGGGGCGAGCAGTACTTC. Protein: CASSSRGRGEQYF.

The V call is TRBV28, the J call TRBJ2-5; tentative D call: TRBD2 (5 bases). Germline V gene lookup returns CDR1 MDHEN and CDR2 SYDVKM. The CDR3 consists of 13 residues. The germline V and J ends were trimmed by 6 bases and 6 bases, with 14 bases remaining between them. For the CDR3, the DNA is TGTGCCAGCAGCGGCAGCCTCGGGAAGACCCAGTACTTC. Protein: CASSGSLGKTQYF. Full variable domain (remainder filled in from reference TRBV28 and TRBJ2-5): DVKVTQSSRYLVKRTGEKVFLECVQDMDHENMFWYRQDPGLGLRLIYFSYDVKMKEKGDIPEGYSVSREKKERFSLILESASTNQTSMYLCASSGSLGKTQYFGPGTRLLVL.

The V call is TRBV3-1 (or the pseudogene TRBV3-2), the J call TRBJ1-1; D gene unclear. Germline V gives CDR1 LGHDT, CDR2 YNNKEL (reference sequence). This CDR3 comprises 14 residues. The germline V and J ends were trimmed by 4 bases and 4 bases, with 13 bases remaining between them. The CDR3 reads CASSRQVLVTEAFF. CDR3 bases: TGTGCCAGCAGCCGGCAGGTTTTAGTCACTGAAGCTTTCTTT.

V gene TRBV7-9 combines with J gene TRBJ1-1, with 7 positions matching TRBD1. V shed 6 bases and J 6 bases; nucleotides not matched to a gene: 13. This CDR3 contains 15 residues. Germline values: CDR1 SEHNR, CDR2 FQNEAQ (reference sequence). CDR3 region: CASSQSTGIFAEAFF. CDR3 nucleotide sequence: TGTGCCAGCAGTCAATCGACAGGGATCTTCGCTGAAGCTTTCTTT.

The count of this clone is one. The genes are TRBV20-1 and TRBJ2-1; 10 nucleotides match TRBD2. Germline CDR1 is DFQATT and CDR2 is SNEGSKA (reference sequence). The CDR3 has 16 amino acids. V lost 3 bases, J lost 2 bases, and 7 bases stayed unmatched. The CDR3 DNA reads TGCAGTGCTAGTGGGCTAGCGGGAGAAGCCTACAATGAGCAGTTCTTC. It is translated as CSASGLAGEAYNEQFF.

The chain couples TRBV28 to TRBJ1-1; tentatively, D is TRBD1 (5 bases). The CDR3 is 14 amino acids. Trimming took 6 bases from V and 0 from J, leaving 11 bases between them. Germline CDR1 reads MDHEN; CDR2 reads SYDVKM. CDR3 bases: TGTGCCAGCAGCGGAGGGGCCATGAACACTGAAGCTTTCTTT. This encodes CASSGGAMNTEAFF.

V gene TRBV5-1 combines with J gene TRBJ1-4, with a tentative D call TRBD1 (5 bases). The CDR3 length is 14 residues. The germline CDR1 and CDR2 sequences are SGHRS and YFSETQ. Trimming pared 0 bases from V and 4 bases from J, leaving 7 bases between. In DNA, the CDR3 is TGCGCCAGCAGCTTGGTCGGGGGTAATGAAAAACTGTTTTTT. Its translation: CASSLVGGNEKLFF.

This chain links TRBV19 with TRBJ2-4; D call uncertain. Trimming shortened V by 7 bases and J by 0 bases, and 7 bases separated the two germline ends. CDR1 LNHDA and CDR2 SQIVND come from the germline V gene (reference sequence). The CDR3 totals 13 residues. In DNA form, the CDR3 reads TGTGCCAGTAACGGTTTAGCCAAAAACATTCAGTACTTC. Its protein product is CASNGLAKNIQYF.

The V call is TRBV7-2, the J call TRBJ1-5; D possibly corresponds to TRBD1 (6 bases). Trimming cost V 2 bases and J 1 base, with 12 bases left between them. The length of the CDR3 is 16 residues. The germline V gene encodes CDR1 SGHTA and CDR2 FQGNSA. The CDR3 DNA reads TGTGCCAGCAGCTTATCAGGGGCGTCAAGCAATCAGCCCCAGCATTTT. As protein: CASSLSGASSNQPQHF.

CDR3 residues: CASKITGVGDQPQHF. CDR3 nucleotide sequence: TGTGCCAGCAAAATTACGGGGGTAGGTGATCAGCCCCAGCATTTT. This chain links TRBV6-5 with TRBJ1-5, with a weak D call TRBD1 (5 bases). The V end was cut by 7 bases, the J end by 5 bases, with 18 bases between. Germline V gene sequence: CDR1 MNHEY, CDR2 SVGAGI. CDR3 size: 15 residues.

The chain couples TRBV4-1 to TRBJ2-1, with D tentatively TRBD1 (8 bases). The CDR3 consists of 18 residues. Trimming left V 4 bases short and J 7 bases short, with 26 bases between. Germline assignment: CDR1 MGHRA and CDR2 YSYEKL. CDR3 in DNA: TGCGCCAGCAGCCCAGGGGGCGTTGGGCCCGGGGGGTTGAATGAGCAGTTCTTC. As protein: CASSPGGVGPGGLNEQFF.